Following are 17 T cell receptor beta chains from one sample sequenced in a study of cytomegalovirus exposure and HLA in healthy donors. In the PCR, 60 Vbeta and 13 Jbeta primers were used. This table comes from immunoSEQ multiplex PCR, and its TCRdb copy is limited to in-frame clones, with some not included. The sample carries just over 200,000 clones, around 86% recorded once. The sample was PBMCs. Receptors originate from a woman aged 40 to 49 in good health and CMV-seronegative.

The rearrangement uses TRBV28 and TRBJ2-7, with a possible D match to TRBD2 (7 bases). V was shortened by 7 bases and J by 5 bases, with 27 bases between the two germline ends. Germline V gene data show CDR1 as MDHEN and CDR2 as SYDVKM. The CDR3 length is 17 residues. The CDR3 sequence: CASTPMGGGGGSHEQYF. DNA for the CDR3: TGTGCCAGCACTCCTATGGGAGGGGGAGGAGGTTCCCACGAGCAGTACTTC.

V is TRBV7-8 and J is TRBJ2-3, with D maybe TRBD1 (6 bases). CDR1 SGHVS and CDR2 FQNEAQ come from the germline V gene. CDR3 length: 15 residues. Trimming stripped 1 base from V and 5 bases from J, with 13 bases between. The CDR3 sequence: CASSLGNTGRDTQYF. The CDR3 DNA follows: TGTGCCAGCAGCTTAGGGAATACAGGGCGAGATACGCAGTATTTT.

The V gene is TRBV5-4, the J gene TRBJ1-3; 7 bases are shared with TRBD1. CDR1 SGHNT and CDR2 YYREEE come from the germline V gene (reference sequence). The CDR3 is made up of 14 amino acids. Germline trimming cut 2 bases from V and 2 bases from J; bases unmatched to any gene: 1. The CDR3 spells CASSLQGTGNTIYF. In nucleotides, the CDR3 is TGTGCCAGCAGCTTACAGGGGACTGGAAACACCATATATTTT. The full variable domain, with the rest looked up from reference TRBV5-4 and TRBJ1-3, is ETGVTQSPTHLIKTRGQQVTLRCSSQSGHNTVSWYQQALGQGPQFIFQYYREEENGRGNFPPRFSGLQFPNYSSELNVNALELDDSALYLCASSLQGTGNTIYFGEGSWLTVV.

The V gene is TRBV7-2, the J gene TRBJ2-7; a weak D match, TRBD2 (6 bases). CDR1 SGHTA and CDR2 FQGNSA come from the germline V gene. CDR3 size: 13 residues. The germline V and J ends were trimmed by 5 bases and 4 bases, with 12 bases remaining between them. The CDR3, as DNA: TGTGCCAGCAGCCCACGGAGGGAGTACGAGCAGTACTTC. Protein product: CASSPRREYEQYF. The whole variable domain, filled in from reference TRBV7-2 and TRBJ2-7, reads GAGVSQSPSNKVTEKGKDVELRCDPISGHTALYWYRQSLGQGLEFLIYFQGNSAPDKSGLPSDRFSAERTGGSVSTLTIQRTQQEDSAVYLCASSPRREYEQYFGPGTRLTVT.

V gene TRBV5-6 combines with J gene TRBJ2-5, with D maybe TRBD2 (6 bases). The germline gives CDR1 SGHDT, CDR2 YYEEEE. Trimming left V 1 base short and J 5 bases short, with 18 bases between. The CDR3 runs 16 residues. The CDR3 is CASSLHGGPLGETQYF. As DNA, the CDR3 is TGTGCCAGCAGCTTGCACGGGGGACCCCTCGGGGAGACCCAGTACTTC.

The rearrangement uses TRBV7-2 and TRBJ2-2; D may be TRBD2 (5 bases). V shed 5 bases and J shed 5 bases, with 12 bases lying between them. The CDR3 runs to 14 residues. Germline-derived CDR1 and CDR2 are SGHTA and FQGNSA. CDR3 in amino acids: CASSKGLSTGELFF. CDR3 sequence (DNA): TGTGCCAGCAGCAAAGGACTCTCTACCGGGGAGCTGTTTTTT.

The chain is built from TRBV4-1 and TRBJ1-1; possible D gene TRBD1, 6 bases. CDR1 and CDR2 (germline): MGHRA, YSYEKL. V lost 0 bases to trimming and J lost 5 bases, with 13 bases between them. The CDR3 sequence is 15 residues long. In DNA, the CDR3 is TGCGCCAGCAGCCAAGATGGCGGGGGGCGGACTGAAGCTTTCTTT. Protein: CASSQDGGGRTEAFF.

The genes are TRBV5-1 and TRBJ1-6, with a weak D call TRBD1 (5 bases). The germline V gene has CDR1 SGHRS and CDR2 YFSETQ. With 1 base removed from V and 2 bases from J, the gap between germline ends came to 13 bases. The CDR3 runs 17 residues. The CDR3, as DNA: TGCGCCAGCAGCTTGCGTGGCAGGGAAACCTATAATTCACCCCTCCACTTT. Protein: CASSLRGRETYNSPLHF.

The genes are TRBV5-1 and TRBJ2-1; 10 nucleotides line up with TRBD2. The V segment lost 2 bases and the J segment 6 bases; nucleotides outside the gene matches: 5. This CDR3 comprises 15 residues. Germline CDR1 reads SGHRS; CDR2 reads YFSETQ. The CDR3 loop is CASSLRTSGANEQFF. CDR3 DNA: TGCGCCAGCAGCTTAAGGACTAGCGGTGCCAATGAGCAGTTCTTC.

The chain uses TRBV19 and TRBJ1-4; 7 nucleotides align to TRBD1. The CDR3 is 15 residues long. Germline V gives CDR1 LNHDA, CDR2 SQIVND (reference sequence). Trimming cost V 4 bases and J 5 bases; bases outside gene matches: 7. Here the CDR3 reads CASSTGQLHNEKLFF. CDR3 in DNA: TGTGCCAGTAGTACGGGACAGTTACACAATGAAAAACTGTTTTTT.

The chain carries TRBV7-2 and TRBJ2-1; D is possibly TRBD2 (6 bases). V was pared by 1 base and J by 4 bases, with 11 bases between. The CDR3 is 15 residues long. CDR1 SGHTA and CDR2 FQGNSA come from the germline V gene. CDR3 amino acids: CASSLGSGRYNEQFF. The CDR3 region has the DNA TGTGCCAGCAGCTTAGGAAGCGGGCGTTACAATGAGCAGTTCTTC.

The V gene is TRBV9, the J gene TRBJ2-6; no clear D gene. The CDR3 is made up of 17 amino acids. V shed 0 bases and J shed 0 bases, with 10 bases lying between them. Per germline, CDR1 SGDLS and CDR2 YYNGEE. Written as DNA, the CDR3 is TGTGCCAGCAGCGTAGCTATCCTCGGCTCTGGGGCCAACGTCCTGACTTTC. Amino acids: CASSVAILGSGANVLTF.

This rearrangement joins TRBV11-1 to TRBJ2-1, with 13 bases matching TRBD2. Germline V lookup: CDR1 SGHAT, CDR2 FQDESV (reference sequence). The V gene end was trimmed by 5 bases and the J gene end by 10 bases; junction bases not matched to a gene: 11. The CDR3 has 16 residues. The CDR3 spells CASSHRTSGGHQEQFF. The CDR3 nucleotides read TGTGCCAGCAGCCACAGGACTAGCGGGGGCCACCAGGAGCAGTTCTTC.

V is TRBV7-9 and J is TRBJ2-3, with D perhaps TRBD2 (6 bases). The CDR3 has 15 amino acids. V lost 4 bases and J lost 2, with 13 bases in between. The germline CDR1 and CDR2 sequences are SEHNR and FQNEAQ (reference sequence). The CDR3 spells CASSWSSGITDTQYF. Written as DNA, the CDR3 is TGTGCCAGCAGCTGGAGTAGCGGAATCACAGATACGCAGTATTTT.

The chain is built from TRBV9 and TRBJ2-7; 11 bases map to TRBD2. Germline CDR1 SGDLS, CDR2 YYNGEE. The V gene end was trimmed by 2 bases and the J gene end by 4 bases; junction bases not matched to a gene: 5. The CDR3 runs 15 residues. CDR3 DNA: TGTGCCAGCAGCGTTTCTAGCGGGAGGATGTACGAGCAGTACTTC. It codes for CASSVSSGRMYEQYF.

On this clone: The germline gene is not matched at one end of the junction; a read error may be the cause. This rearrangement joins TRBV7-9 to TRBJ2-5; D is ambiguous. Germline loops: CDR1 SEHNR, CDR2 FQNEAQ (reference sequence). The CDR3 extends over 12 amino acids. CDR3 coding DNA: TGTTCCAGCAGCTTATCCGGAGAGACCCAGTACTTC. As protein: CSSSLSGETQYF. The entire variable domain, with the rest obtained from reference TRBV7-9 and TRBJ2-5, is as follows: DTGVSQNPRHKITKRGQNVTFRCDPISEHNRLYWYRQTLGQGPEFLTYFQNEAQLEKSRLLSDRFSAERPKGSFSTLEIQRTEQGDSAMYLCSSSLSGETQYFGPGTRLLVL.

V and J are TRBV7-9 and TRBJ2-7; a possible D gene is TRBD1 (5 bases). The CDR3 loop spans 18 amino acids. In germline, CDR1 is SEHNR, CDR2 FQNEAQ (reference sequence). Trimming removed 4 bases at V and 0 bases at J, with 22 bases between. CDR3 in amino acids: CASSSRTPLTQSSYEQYF. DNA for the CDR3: TGTGCCAGCAGCTCACGGACACCCCTCACCCAGAGCTCCTACGAGCAGTACTTC.